This T cell receptor beta chain derives from a study of cytomegalovirus exposure and HLA in healthy donors. Study-level points and caveats: 164 TCR beta chains were listed as cytomegalovirus-associated.

This CDR3 region has 15 residues. Germline V gene data show CDR1 as SNHLY and CDR2 as FYNNEI. The trim removed 7 bases at V and 4 bases at J, leaving 9 bases unmatched. Of note for this clone: Its antigen is still unknown.

In the PCR, 60 Vbeta and 13 Jbeta primers were used. Only in-frame clones appear in the TCRdb table, and some are missing; sequencing was by immunoSEQ multiplex PCR. Among some 160,000 clones, less than 90% were seen once, and the ten largest hold 1.5% to 2%. The source is a woman between 18 and 29 years old in good health and CMV-seronegative. Material: PBMCs. The V and J genes are TRBV2 and TRBJ2-5, with 10 positions matching TRBD2. The CDR3 spells CASTPAGTSAETQYF. As DNA, the CDR3 is TGTGCCAGCACCCCGGCCGGGACTAGCGCAGAGACCCAGTACTTC.